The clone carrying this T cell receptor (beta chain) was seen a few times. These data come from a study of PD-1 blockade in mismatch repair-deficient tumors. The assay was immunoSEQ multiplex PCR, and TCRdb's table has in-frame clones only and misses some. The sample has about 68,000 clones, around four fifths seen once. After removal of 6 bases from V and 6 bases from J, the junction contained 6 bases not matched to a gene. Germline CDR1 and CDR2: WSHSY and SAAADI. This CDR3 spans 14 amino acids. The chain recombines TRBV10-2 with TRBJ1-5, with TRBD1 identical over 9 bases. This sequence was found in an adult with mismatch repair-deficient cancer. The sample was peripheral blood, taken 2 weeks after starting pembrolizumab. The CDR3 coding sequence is TGCGCCAGCAGACTTACAGGGGGCAGTCAGCCCCAGCATTTT. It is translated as CASRLTGGSQPQHF.